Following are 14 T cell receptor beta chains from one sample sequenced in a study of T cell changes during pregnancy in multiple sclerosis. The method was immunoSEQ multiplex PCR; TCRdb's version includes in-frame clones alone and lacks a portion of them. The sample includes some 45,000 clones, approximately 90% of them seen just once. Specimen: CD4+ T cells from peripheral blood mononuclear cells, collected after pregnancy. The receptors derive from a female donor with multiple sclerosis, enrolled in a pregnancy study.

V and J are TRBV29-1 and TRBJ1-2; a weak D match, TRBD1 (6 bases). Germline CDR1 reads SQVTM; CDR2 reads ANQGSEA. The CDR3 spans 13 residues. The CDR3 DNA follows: TGCACCATAAATCAGGGGTTGGAGTATGGCTACACCTTC. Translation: CTINQGLEYGYTF.

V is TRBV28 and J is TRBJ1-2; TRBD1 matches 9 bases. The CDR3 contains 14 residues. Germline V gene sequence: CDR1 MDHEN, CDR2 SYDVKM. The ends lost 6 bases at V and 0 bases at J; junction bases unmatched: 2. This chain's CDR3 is CASRGTGTNYGYTF. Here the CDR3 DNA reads TGTGCCAGCAGGGGGACAGGGACTAACTATGGCTACACCTTC.

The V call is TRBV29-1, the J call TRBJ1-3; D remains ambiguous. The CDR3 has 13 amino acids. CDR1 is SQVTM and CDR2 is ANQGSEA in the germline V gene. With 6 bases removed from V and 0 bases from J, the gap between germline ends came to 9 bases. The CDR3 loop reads CSVQANSGNTIYF. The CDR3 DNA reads TGCAGCGTCCAGGCGAACTCTGGAAACACCATATATTTT.

CDR3: CASSRYGEGLSGNTIYF. Here the CDR3 DNA reads TGTGCCAGTAGCAGATATGGGGAGGGTTTGTCTGGAAACACCATATATTTT. The rearrangement joins TRBV19 to TRBJ1-3; D gene uncertain. CDR1 LNHDA and CDR2 SQIVND come from the germline V gene (reference sequence). The CDR3 is 17 residues long. Trimming shortened V by 6 bases and J by 1 base, and 19 bases separated the two germline ends.

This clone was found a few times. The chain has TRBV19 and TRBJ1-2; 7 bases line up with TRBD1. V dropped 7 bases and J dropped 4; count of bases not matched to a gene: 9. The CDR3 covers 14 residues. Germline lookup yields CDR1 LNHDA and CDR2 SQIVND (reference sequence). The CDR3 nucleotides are TGTGCCAGTACCCCCCAGGGGGGTACCTATGGCTACACCTTC. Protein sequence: CASTPQGGTYGYTF.

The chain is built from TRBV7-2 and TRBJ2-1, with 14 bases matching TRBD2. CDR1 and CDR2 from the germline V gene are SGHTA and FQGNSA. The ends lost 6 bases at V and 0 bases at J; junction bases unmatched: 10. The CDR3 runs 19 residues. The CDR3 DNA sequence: TGTGCCAGCAGGCCTGGACTAGCGGGGGGCACTAGCTCCTACAATGAGCAGTTCTTC. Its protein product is CASRPGLAGGTSSYNEQFF.

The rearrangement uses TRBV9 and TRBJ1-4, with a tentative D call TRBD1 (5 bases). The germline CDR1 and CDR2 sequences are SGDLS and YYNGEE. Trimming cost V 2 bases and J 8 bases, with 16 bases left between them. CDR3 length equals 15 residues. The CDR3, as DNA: TGTGCCAGCAGCGTTGGGGCTGGGCCGGCCGAAAAACTGTTTTTT. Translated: CASSVGAGPAEKLFF.

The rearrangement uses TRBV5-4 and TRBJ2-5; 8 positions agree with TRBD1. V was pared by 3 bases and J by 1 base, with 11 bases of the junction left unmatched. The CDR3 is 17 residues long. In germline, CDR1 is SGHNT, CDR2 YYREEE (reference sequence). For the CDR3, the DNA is TGTGCCAGCAGCTCCCTTTACCAAGACAGGGGCCAAGAGACCCAGTACTTC. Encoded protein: CASSSLYQDRGQETQYF.

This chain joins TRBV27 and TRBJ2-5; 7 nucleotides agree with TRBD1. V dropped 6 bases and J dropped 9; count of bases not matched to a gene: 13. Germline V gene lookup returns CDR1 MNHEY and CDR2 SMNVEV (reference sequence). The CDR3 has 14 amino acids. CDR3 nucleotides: TGTGCCAGCAGCTACCAGGGACAGATAACCCCCCAGTACTTC. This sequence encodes CASSYQGQITPQYF.

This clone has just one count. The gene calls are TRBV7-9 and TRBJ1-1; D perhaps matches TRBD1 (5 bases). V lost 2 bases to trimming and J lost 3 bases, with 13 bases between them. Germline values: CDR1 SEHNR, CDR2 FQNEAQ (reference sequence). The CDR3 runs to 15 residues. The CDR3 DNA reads TGTGCCAGCAGCTTATTTAGGAGGGGAGACACTGAAGCTTTCTTT. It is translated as CASSLFRRGDTEAFF.

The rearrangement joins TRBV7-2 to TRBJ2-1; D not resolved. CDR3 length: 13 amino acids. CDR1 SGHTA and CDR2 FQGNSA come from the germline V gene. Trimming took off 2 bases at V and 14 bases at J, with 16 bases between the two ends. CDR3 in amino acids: CASSLYGSSEEFF. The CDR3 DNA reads TGTGCCAGCAGCTTATATGGATCGTCAGAGGAGTTCTTC.

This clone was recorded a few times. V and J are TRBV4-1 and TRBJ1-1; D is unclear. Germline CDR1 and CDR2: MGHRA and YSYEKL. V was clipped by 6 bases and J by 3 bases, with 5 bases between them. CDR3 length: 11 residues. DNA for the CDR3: TGCGCCAGCAGGCGGGACACTGAAGCTTTCTTT. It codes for CASRRDTEAFF.

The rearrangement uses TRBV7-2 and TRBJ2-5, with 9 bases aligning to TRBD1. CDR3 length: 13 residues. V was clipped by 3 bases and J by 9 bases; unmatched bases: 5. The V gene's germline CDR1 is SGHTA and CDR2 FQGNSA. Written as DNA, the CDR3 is TGTGCCAGCAGCTTTGACGGACAGGGGTCCCAGTACTTC. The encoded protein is CASSFDGQGSQYF.

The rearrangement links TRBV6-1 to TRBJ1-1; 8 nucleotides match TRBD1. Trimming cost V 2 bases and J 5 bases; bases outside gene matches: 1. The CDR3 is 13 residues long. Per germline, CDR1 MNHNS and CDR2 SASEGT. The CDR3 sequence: CASSENRGTEAFF. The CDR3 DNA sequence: TGTGCCAGCAGTGAAAACAGGGGGACTGAAGCTTTCTTT.